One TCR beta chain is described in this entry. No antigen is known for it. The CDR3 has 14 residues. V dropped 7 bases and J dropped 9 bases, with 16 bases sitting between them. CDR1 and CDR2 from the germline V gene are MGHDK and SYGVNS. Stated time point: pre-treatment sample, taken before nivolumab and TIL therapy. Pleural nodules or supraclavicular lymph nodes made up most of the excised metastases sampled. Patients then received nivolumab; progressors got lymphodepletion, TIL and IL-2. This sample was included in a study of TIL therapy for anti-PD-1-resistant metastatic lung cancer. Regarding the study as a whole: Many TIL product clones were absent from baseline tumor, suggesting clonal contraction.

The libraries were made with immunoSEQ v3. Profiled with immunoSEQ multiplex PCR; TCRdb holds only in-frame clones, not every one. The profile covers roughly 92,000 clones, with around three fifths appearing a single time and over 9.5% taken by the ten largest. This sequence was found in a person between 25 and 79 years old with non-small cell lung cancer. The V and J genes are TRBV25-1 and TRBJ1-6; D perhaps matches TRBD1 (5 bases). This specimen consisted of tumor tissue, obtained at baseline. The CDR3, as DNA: TGTGCCAGCATCGGCAGGGATCGAGGTTCACCCCTCCACTTT. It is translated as CASIGRDRGSPLHF.